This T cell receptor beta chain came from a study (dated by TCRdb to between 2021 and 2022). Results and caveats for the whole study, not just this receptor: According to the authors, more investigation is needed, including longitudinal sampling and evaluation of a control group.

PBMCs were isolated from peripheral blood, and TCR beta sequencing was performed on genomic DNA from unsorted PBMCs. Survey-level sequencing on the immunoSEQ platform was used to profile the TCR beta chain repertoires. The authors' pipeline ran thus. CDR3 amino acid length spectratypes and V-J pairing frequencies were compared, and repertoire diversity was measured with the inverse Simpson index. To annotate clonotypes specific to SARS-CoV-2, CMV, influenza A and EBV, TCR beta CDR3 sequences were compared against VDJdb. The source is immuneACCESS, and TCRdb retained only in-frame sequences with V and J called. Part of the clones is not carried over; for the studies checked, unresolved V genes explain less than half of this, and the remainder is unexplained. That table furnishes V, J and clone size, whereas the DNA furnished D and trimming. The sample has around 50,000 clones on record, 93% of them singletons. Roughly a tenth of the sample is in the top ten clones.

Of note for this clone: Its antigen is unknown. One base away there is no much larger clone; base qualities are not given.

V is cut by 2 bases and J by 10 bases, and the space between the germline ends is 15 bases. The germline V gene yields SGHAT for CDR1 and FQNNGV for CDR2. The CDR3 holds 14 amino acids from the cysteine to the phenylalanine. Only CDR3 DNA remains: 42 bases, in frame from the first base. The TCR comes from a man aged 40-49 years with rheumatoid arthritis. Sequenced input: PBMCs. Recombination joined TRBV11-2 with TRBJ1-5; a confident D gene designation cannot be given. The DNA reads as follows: TGTGCCAGCAGCTTAATTGGGGTGAGCGAACCCCAGCATTTT. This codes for CASSLIGVSEPQHF.